Each of the 8 T cell receptor beta chains below was sequenced from the same sample in a study of shared clonotypes between healthy human individuals. Here immunoSEQ multiplex PCR was the method, and the copy in TCRdb shows in-frame clones only, minus some. Found here are 600,000 to 750,000 clones, 90% of them singletons; the top ten hold 34%. Source material: memory CD8+ T cells from PBMCs. The subset: CD45RO+ cells pooled with CCR7-negative TemRA cells. The receptor set was obtained from a man between 18 and 29 years old in good health. Some clones in this sample may be carry-over from other donors' samples.

This chain uses TRBV10-3 with TRBJ2-7, with D possibly being TRBD2 (5 bases). Germline CDR1 ENHRY, CDR2 SYGVKD. The CDR3 contains 13 residues. Trimming removed 9 bases from V and 2 bases from J, with 14 bases in between. Here the CDR3 DNA reads TGTGCCATGTTATCTAGCTTTACCTACGAGCAGTACTTC. Translation: CAMLSSFTYEQYF.

The chain joins TRBV27 to TRBJ1-5; possibly TRBD1 for D (6 bases). This CDR3 has 18 residues. From germline, CDR1 is MNHEY and CDR2 SMNVEV (reference sequence). Trimming removed 6 bases from V and 2 bases from J, with 23 bases in between. DNA of the CDR3: TGTGCCAGCAGGCTAGGGGGACCAGGGAATCCGGGCAATCAGCCCCAGCATTTT. The encoded protein is CASRLGGPGNPGNQPQHF.

This chain connects TRBV7-9 to TRBJ2-1; 9 nucleotides match TRBD2. V shed 2 bases and J 7 bases; nucleotides not matched to a gene: 12. The V gene's germline CDR1 is SEHNR and CDR2 FQNEAQ (reference sequence). The CDR3 runs 17 residues. As DNA, the CDR3 is TGTGCCAGCAGCTTACTAGCGGGGTCCGAGCGGGGGAATGAGCAGTTCTTC. Its protein product is CASSLLAGSERGNEQFF.

As DNA, the CDR3 is TGTGCCACCAGCAGAGATTCGGGCGCCGAAGCTTTCTTT. Translated: CATSRDSGAEAFF. The rearrangement uses TRBV15 and TRBJ1-1; D is unresolved. This CDR3 is 13 amino acids long. Germline V gene lookup returns CDR1 LNHNV and CDR2 YYDKDF (reference sequence). V was trimmed by 0 bases and J by 8 bases, leaving 10 bases between them.

The chain links TRBV11-3 to TRBJ2-2; D might be TRBD2 (7 bases). V lost 3 bases to trimming and J lost 6 bases, with 14 bases between them. The CDR3 is made up of 15 amino acids. Germline V gene data show CDR1 as SGHNT and CDR2 as YENEEA. The CDR3 sequence is CASSFHRGAAGELFF. In DNA, the CDR3 is TGTGCCAGCAGCTTTCATCGGGGGGCGGCCGGGGAGCTGTTTTTT.

The chain recombines TRBV7-9 with TRBJ2-5; TRBD2 agrees at 9 bases. Germline V gene sequence: CDR1 SEHNR, CDR2 FQNEAQ (reference sequence). Trimming cost V 5 bases and J 4 bases; bases outside gene matches: 2. This CDR3 contains 13 residues. The CDR3: CASSLLAGETQYF. The CDR3 bases are TGTGCCAGCAGCCTACTAGCGGGAGAGACCCAGTACTTC.

This chain uses TRBV29-1 with TRBJ2-1, with D uncertain. The CDR3 length is 13 residues. V lost 4 bases and J lost 4, with 11 bases in between. From germline, CDR1 is SQVTM and CDR2 ANQGSEA. DNA for the CDR3: TGCAGCGTTGGTCCAGCCTTTTACAATGAGCAGTTCTTC. The encoded protein is CSVGPAFYNEQFF.

The CDR3, as DNA: TGTGCCAGCTCTGACAGGGTGGGTACAGATACGCAGTATTTT. Encoded protein: CASSDRVGTDTQYF. The rearrangement joins TRBV6-5 to TRBJ2-3, with 7 bases fitting TRBD1. This CDR3 has 14 amino acids. Trimming took 8 bases from V and 3 from J; bases not matched to a gene: 8. Germline V CDR1 and CDR2: MNHEY, SVGAGI.